This T cell receptor (beta chain) was identified in a study of blood T cell repertoires in COVID-19. Study-level background: The study drew acute and convalescent COVID-19 samples from the United States, Italy and Spain. T cells, B-cell-depleted T cells, or PBMCs provided the cDNA or gDNA that served as material.

This CDR3 comprises 13 residues. Authors' processing steps: Nucleated cell counts were estimated from reference gene primer amplification. This table comes from immunoSEQ multiplex PCR, and its TCRdb copy is limited to in-frame clones, with some not included. V and J calls and clone size follow that table, whereas D and trimming were derived from the DNA. In the table there are 200,000 to 250,000 clones, less than 85% of which are singletons. This TCR derives from a woman of 80 years or more with acute or convalescent COVID-19. The specimen was peripheral blood. This rearrangement joins TRBV23-1 to TRBJ1-4; D gene uncertain. Being an ORF, TRBV23-1 has a function that is uncertain. The CDR3 loop is CGDWPGANEKLFF. The DNA for the CDR3 is TGCGGGGATTGGCCCGGGGCTAATGAAAAACTGTTTTTT.